The 15 T cell receptor beta chains below were found in one sample sequenced in a study of OX40 agonist ivuxolimab in advanced cancers. The library was produced with the immunoSEQ multiplex PCR assay. Held by TCRdb, this immuneACCESS table contains in-frame sequences only and omits some clones. Under half of the omission traces to an unresolved V gene where checked; the cause of the rest is unknown. This sample holds about 100,000 clones; 84% were observed only once. The ten largest account for 5.5% of the sample. The sequencing here drew on CD4+ or CD8+ T cells sorted from blood, taken in a trial of the OX40 agonist ivuxolimab. The receptors shown here come from an adult with an advanced solid tumor such as melanoma, head and neck, liver or kidney cancer.

The J gene is TRBJ2-2, the V gene TRBV4-3, with TRBD2 identical over 13 bases. The CDR3 is 17 residues long. CDR1 is LGHNA, CDR2 YSLEER, per germline. V dropped 0 bases and J dropped 5; count of bases not matched to a gene: 3. The CDR3 spells CASSQDLTSGGTGELFF. In DNA form, the CDR3 reads TGCGCCAGCAGCCAAGATTTGACTAGCGGGGGGACCGGGGAGCTGTTTTTT.

The chain employs TRBV6-5 and TRBJ2-1, with D unclear. This CDR3 comprises 12 residues. Germline-derived CDR1 and CDR2 are MNHEY and SVGAGI. The germline V and J ends were trimmed by 2 bases and 5 bases, with 4 bases remaining between them. This CDR3 is CASSYGNNEQFF. CDR3 in DNA: TGTGCCAGCAGTTACGGAAACAATGAGCAGTTCTTC.

This clone was observed a single time. The chain links TRBV28 to TRBJ1-6, with D hard to call. V gave up 3 bases and J gave up 0 bases, with 9 bases separating them. Germline-derived CDR1 and CDR2 are MDHEN and SYDVKM. The CDR3 extends over 16 amino acids. The CDR3: CASSFPGNSYNSPLHF. CDR3 DNA sequence: TGTGCCAGCAGTTTCCCCGGCAACTCCTATAATTCACCCCTCCACTTT.

The chain links TRBV7-6 to TRBJ2-1, with 7 bases that match TRBD2. In germline, CDR1 is SGHVS, CDR2 FNYEAQ. The CDR3 sequence is 16 residues long. V lost 5 bases to trimming and J lost 3 bases; unmatched junction nucleotides: 10. The CDR3 DNA follows: TGTGCCAGCAGCAGAAGCGGGGCCTTGATCTACAATGAGCAGTTCTTC. Its protein is CASSRSGALIYNEQFF.

This clone was seen a single time. The chain couples TRBV10-1 to TRBJ1-1; 10 bases map to TRBD1. J was trimmed by 5 bases and V by 5 bases; bases with no gene match: 5. The CDR3 extends over 14 amino acids. The V gene's germline CDR1 is WNHNN and CDR2 SYGVQD (reference sequence). Here the CDR3 DNA reads TGCGCCAGCAGTTCTGGACAGGGGGGTACTGAAGCTTTCTTT. Encoded protein: CASSSGQGGTEAFF.

The chain couples TRBV14 to TRBJ1-1, with unresolved D. Germline V lookup: CDR1 SGHDN, CDR2 FVKESK. The CDR3 is 14 amino acids. V lost 1 base and J 0 bases, leaving 6 bases between the germline ends. The CDR3: CASSQGLLNTEAFF. The CDR3 nucleotides read TGTGCCAGCAGCCAAGGACTGTTGAACACTGAAGCTTTCTTT.

The V and J genes are TRBV14 and TRBJ2-2; the D gene is possibly TRBD2 (5 bases). Trimming left V 2 bases short and J 0 bases short, with 16 bases between. The CDR3 sequence is 18 residues long. Germline V CDR1 and CDR2: SGHDN, FVKESK. CDR3 sequence: CASSQLPLRRANTGELFF. For the CDR3, the DNA is TGTGCCAGCAGCCAATTACCCCTTCGGCGGGCGAACACCGGGGAGCTGTTTTTT.

This clone has ten or more counts. The chain recombines TRBV9 with TRBJ1-6; no clear D. Trimming took off 0 bases at V and 8 bases at J, with 15 bases between the two ends. The CDR3 covers 16 residues. Germline V CDR1 and CDR2: SGDLS, YYNGEE. In nucleotides, the CDR3 is TGTGCCAGCAGCGTAGCCCTTGTTCGGGAGGATTCACCCCTCCACTTT. Translation gives CASSVALVREDSPLHF.

The chain has TRBV18 and TRBJ2-7; either TRBD1 or TRBD2 may supply D (5 bases each). CDR3 length: 14 residues. The germline gives CDR1 KGHSH, CDR2 LQKENI. V was pared by 5 bases and J by 1 base, with 12 bases between. The CDR3, as DNA: TGTGCCAGCTCATCACGGGGCCCATCCTACGAGCAGTACTTC. Translated, it gives CASSSRGPSYEQYF.

The chain has TRBV7-3 and TRBJ2-5; 7 bases fit TRBD2. Trimming at V came to 8 bases and at J to 5 bases, leaving 8 bases not matched to a gene. Germline-derived CDR1 and CDR2 are SGHTA and FQGTGA. The CDR3 loop spans 13 amino acids. Here the CDR3 reads CASSPGEGETQYF. The CDR3 region has the DNA TGTGCCAGCTCCCCGGGGGAGGGGGAGACCCAGTACTTC.

The rearrangement joins TRBV29-1 to TRBJ1-2; D unresolved. The CDR3 covers 12 residues. The ends were cut back, 4 bases at V and 0 bases at J, with 6 bases in the middle. Germline V CDR1 and CDR2: SQVTM, ANQGSEA. The chain's CDR3 is CSVVFTNYGYTF. The CDR3 coding sequence is TGCAGCGTTGTGTTCACTAACTATGGCTACACCTTC.

The chain recombines TRBV2 with TRBJ2-1; tentative D call: TRBD2 (7 bases). Germline V gene data show CDR1 as SNHLY and CDR2 as FYNNEI. This CDR3 spans 16 amino acids. V shed 4 bases and J shed 3 bases, with 16 bases lying between them. This CDR3 is CASSVGGGLIYNEQFF. CDR3 sequence (DNA): TGTGCCAGCAGTGTCGGCGGGGGCCTTATCTACAATGAGCAGTTCTTC.

This clone turned up a few times. The chain employs TRBV19 and TRBJ2-1; 12 bases match TRBD2. The CDR3 consists of 16 residues. Unmatched junction bases numbered 8, after V lost 5 bases and J lost 6 bases. Germline assignment: CDR1 LNHDA and CDR2 SQIVND (reference sequence). CDR3 bases: TGTGCCAGTAGTCTGCCGACTAGCGGGAGTTTCAATGAGCAGTTCTTC. Its protein is CASSLPTSGSFNEQFF.

This clone has just one count. The genes are TRBV5-1 and TRBJ1-1; TRBD1 might be the D (5 bases). The germline gives CDR1 SGHRS, CDR2 YFSETQ. The CDR3 spans 14 residues. V was cut by 9 bases and J by 0 bases, with 15 bases left in between. CDR3 protein: CATPCGGLNTEAFF. CDR3 in DNA: TGCGCCACACCGTGCGGGGGATTGAACACTGAAGCTTTCTTT.

This chain links TRBV6-5 with TRBJ2-2; D ambiguous. Trimming took 4 bases from V and 4 from J, leaving 7 bases between them. CDR1 is MNHEY, CDR2 SVGAGI, per germline. The CDR3 consists of 13 residues. CDR3 region: CASSFRPTGELFF. CDR3 DNA: TGTGCCAGCAGTTTCCGTCCCACCGGGGAGCTGTTTTTT.